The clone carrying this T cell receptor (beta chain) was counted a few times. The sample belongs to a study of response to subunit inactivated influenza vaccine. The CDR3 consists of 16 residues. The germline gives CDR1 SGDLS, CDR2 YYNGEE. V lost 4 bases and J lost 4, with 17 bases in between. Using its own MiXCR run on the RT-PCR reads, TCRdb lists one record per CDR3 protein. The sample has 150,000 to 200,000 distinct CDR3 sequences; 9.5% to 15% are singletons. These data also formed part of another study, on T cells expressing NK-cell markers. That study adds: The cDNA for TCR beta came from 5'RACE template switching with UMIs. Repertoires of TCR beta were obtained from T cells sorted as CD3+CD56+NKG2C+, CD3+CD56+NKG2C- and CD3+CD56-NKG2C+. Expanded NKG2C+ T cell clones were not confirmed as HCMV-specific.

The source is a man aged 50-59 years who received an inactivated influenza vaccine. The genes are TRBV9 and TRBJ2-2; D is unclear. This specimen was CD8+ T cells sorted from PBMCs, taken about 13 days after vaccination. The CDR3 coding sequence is TGTGCCAGCAGCCTGCTCGCCACTCCTGTCACCGGGGAGCTGTTTTTT. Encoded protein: CASSLLATPVTGELFF.